This T cell receptor beta chain was observed in a study of blood T cell repertoires in COVID-19. Study background: Samples of COVID-19 (acute and convalescent) were obtained from the United States, Italy and Spain. Sources were T cells, B-cell-depleted T cells, or PBMCs; the material itself was cDNA or gDNA.

The CDR3 covers 15 residues. The germline gives CDR1 SNHLY, CDR2 FYNNEI. V lost 4 bases, J lost 1 base, and 4 bases stayed unmatched. While infection was still active, Seattle patients were enrolled and then followed longitudinally. Only in-frame clones appear in the TCRdb table, and some are missing; sequencing was by immunoSEQ multiplex PCR. This table has about 180,000 clones, 85% appearing once. The TCR was taken from a person aged 65 to 85 with COVID-19, enrolled during active disease. Sequencing was done on a sample of peripheral blood. This chain uses TRBV2 with TRBJ1-5; 7 bases map to TRBD1. Here the CDR3 DNA reads TGTGCCAGCAGTGCGACAGGGCGCAGCAATCAGCCCCAGCATTTT. Its translation: CASSATGRSNQPQHF.